The 26 T cell receptor beta chains below all came from one sample that was sequenced in a study of OX40 agonist ivuxolimab in advanced cancers. Produced via immunoSEQ multiplex PCR; TCRdb's table is partial and in-frame only. Of 50,000 or so clones listed, 60% to 80% are singletons. The sequencing here drew on CD4+ or CD8+ T cells sorted from blood, taken in a trial of the OX40 agonist ivuxolimab. Receptors were obtained from an adult with an advanced solid tumor such as melanoma, head and neck, liver or kidney cancer.

The rearrangement joins TRBV7-9 to TRBJ2-6; D is unclear. Germline V gene sequence: CDR1 SEHNR, CDR2 FQNEAQ (reference sequence). V was pared by 3 bases and J by 0 bases, with 9 bases between. The CDR3 extends over 16 amino acids. The CDR3 region is CASSFLVASGANVLTF. For the CDR3, the DNA is TGTGCCAGCAGCTTCCTGGTGGCCTCTGGGGCCAACGTCCTGACTTTC.

The V and J genes are TRBV7-2 and TRBJ2-2, with a possible D match to TRBD1 (5 bases). The V gene lost 1 base and the J gene lost 2 bases, with 17 bases spanning the gap. Germline loops: CDR1 SGHTA, CDR2 FQGNSA. The CDR3 runs 18 residues. DNA of the CDR3: TGTGCCAGCAGCTTAGGATCTCTCTCGGACATAAACACCGGGGAGCTGTTTTTT. This translates into CASSLGSLSDINTGELFF.

The chain is built from TRBV7-2 and TRBJ2-5; weak D call: TRBD2 (6 bases). Germline V lookup: CDR1 SGHTA, CDR2 FQGNSA. The CDR3 runs 15 residues. Trimming removed 1 base at V and 7 bases at J, with 16 bases between. Here the CDR3 reads CASSLDGTQGRTQYF. The CDR3, as DNA: TGTGCCAGCAGCTTAGATGGGACTCAGGGTAGGACCCAGTACTTC.

The chain couples TRBV7-2 to TRBJ2-7; D might be TRBD1 (6 bases). CDR1 and CDR2 from the germline V gene are SGHTA and FQGNSA. Trimming pared 5 bases from V and 0 bases from J, leaving 8 bases between. The CDR3 runs 13 residues. CDR3 loop: CASSTGPSYEQYF. The CDR3 nucleotides are TGTGCCAGCAGCACAGGGCCCTCCTACGAGCAGTACTTC.

The chain is built from TRBV10-3 and TRBJ1-1; 8 nucleotides line up with TRBD1. J lost 5 bases, V lost 5 bases, and 4 bases had no gene match. The CDR3 contains 13 residues. Per the germline V gene, CDR1 is ENHRY and CDR2 is SYGVKD. The CDR3 DNA reads TGTGCCATCAGTTCACAGGGGGGAACTGAAGCTTTCTTT. As protein: CAISSQGGTEAFF.

This chain connects TRBV5-4 to TRBJ1-1; D might be TRBD1 (5 bases). Germline-derived CDR1 and CDR2 are SGHNT and YYREEE (reference sequence). V lost 1 base and J lost 1, with 11 bases in between. The CDR3 contains 15 residues. The CDR3 DNA reads TGTGCCAGCAGCTTGTATGAGGGGCGGAACACTGAAGCTTTCTTT. Its protein product is CASSLYEGRNTEAFF.

The genes are TRBV29-1 and TRBJ2-3; the D gene could be TRBD1 or TRBD2 (6 bases each). Deletions cut 6 bases from V and 5 bases from J, with 15 bases between. Germline CDR1 and CDR2: SQVTM and ANQGSEA. The CDR3 sequence is 13 residues long. CDR3 nucleotides: TGCAGCGTCCAGCCCGGAGGGGGAGATACGCAGTATTTT. It encodes CSVQPGGGDTQYF.

CDR3: CASSQRTSGQAPTNEKLFF. Written as DNA, the CDR3 is TGCGCCAGCAGCCAAAGGACGAGTGGACAGGCCCCAACTAATGAAAAACTGTTTTTT. The V and J genes are TRBV4-1 and TRBJ1-4, with 7 bases identical to TRBD1. Germline CDR1 and CDR2: MGHRA and YSYEKL. V shed 2 bases and J 0 bases; nucleotides not matched to a gene: 12. This CDR3 has 19 amino acids.

In its sample, this clone ranks as medium-sized (0.01 to 0.1%). The genes are TRBV11-2 and TRBJ1-1; D ambiguous. CDR1 is SGHAT, CDR2 FQNNGV, per germline. CDR3 size: 12 residues. Trimming left V 5 bases short and J 1 base short, with 5 bases between. DNA for the CDR3: TGTGCCAGCAGCGAATGGAACACTGAAGCTTTCTTT. Protein sequence: CASSEWNTEAFF.

The chain uses TRBV11-2 and TRBJ1-1; no clear D gene. CDR1 SGHAT and CDR2 FQNNGV come from the germline V gene. The length of the CDR3 is 13 residues. The V and J ends lost 7 bases and 5 bases respectively, with 14 bases between them. The CDR3 region has the DNA TGTGCCAGCACCCCCGAAGGGTCGACTGAAGCTTTCTTT. This translates into CASTPEGSTEAFF.

This clone was counted only a few times. J is TRBJ2-7 and V is TRBV30; D remains ambiguous. V dropped 1 base and J dropped 6 bases, with 16 bases sitting between them. The CDR3 has 14 amino acids. Germline V gene data show CDR1 as GTSNPN and CDR2 as SVGIG (reference sequence). CDR3 nucleotide sequence: TGTGCCTGGAGTGGGGTTTTTGGGTCGGGCGAGCAGTACTTC. It is translated as CAWSGVFGSGEQYF. The entire variable domain, with the rest obtained from reference TRBV30 and TRBJ2-7, is as follows: SQTIHQWPATLVQPVGSPLSLECTVEGTSNPNLYWYRQAAGRGLQLLFYSVGIGQISSEVPQNLSASRPQDRQFILSSKKLLLSDSGFYLCAWSGVFGSGEQYFGPGTRLTVT.

The chain joins TRBV7-8 to TRBJ1-1; D gene ambiguous. CDR3 length: 15 amino acids. Germline CDR1 and CDR2: SGHVS and FQNEAQ. Trimming stripped 1 base from V and 3 bases from J, with 12 bases between. The CDR3 DNA is TGTGCCAGCAGCTTAGGCTTGAGAGGAGACACTGAAGCTTTCTTT. This codes for CASSLGLRGDTEAFF.

The genes are TRBV7-9 and TRBJ1-6; D uncertain. CDR1 and CDR2 from the germline V gene are SEHNR and FQNEAQ (reference sequence). The ends were cut back, 3 bases at V and 5 bases at J, with 8 bases in the middle. The CDR3 loop spans 14 amino acids. CDR3 nucleotides: TGTGCCAGCAGCTTGATGGGCGATAATTCACCCCTCCACTTT. Translating gives CASSLMGDNSPLHF.

This clone came up a few times. The V and J genes are TRBV7-9 and TRBJ2-1; D is ambiguous. Germline V gives CDR1 SEHNR, CDR2 FQNEAQ (reference sequence). V lost 3 bases and J 4 bases, leaving 7 bases between the germline ends. The CDR3 extends over 13 amino acids. The CDR3 nucleotides read TGTGCCAGCAGCTTGCAACAGTACAATGAGCAGTTCTTC. This sequence encodes CASSLQQYNEQFF. The entire variable domain, with the rest obtained from reference TRBV7-9 and TRBJ2-1, is as follows: DTGVSQNPRHKITKRGQNVTFRCDPISEHNRLYWYRQTLGQGPEFLTYFQNEAQLEKSRLLSDRFSAERPKGSFSTLEIQRTEQGDSAMYLCASSLQQYNEQFFGPGTRLTVL.

The V call is TRBV2, the J call TRBJ2-7; no firm D call. The length of the CDR3 is 13 residues. V gave up 8 bases and J gave up 3 bases, with 14 bases separating them. Germline assignment: CDR1 SNHLY and CDR2 FYNNEI. The CDR3 DNA follows: TGTGCCAGCTGCGGTGGAATTGACTACGAGCAGTACTTC. Its protein is CASCGGIDYEQYF.

The chain carries TRBV7-2 and TRBJ2-6; D gene ambiguous. With 2 bases removed from V and 1 base from J, the gap between germline ends came to 15 bases. The length of the CDR3 is 18 residues. CDR1 is SGHTA, CDR2 FQGNSA, per germline. The CDR3 spells CASSLYLQRRSGANVLTF. CDR3 DNA sequence: TGTGCCAGCAGCTTATACCTCCAGAGGCGGTCTGGGGCCAACGTCCTGACTTTC.

The gene calls are TRBV6-4 and TRBJ2-1; 13 bases match TRBD2. Germline V gene lookup returns CDR1 MRHNA and CDR2 SNTAGT. Losses at the gene ends were 0 bases for V and 7 bases for J; bases not matched to a gene: 6. The CDR3 is made up of 17 amino acids. CDR3 nucleotides: TGTGCCAGCAGTGACTCGACGACTAGCGGGAGGCGTAATGAGCAGTTCTTC. This translates into CASSDSTTSGRRNEQFF.

V gene TRBV7-9 combines with J gene TRBJ2-2; D unclear. V lost 8 bases to trimming and J lost 0 bases, with 13 bases between them. The CDR3 totals 15 residues. The V gene's germline CDR1 is SEHNR and CDR2 FQNEAQ (reference sequence). The CDR3 nucleotides read TGTGCCAGCCTTCGGACGGATACGAACACCGGGGAGCTGTTTTTT. It yields the protein CASLRTDTNTGELFF.

The chain carries TRBV7-8 and TRBJ2-7; D is uncertain. CDR1 is SGHVS, CDR2 FQNEAQ, per germline. There are 13 residues in the CDR3. The V gene lost 3 bases and the J gene lost 4 bases, with 10 bases spanning the gap. CDR3 in DNA: TGTGCCAGCAGCTTTAGCTTGGAATACGAGCAGTACTTC. Translating it yields CASSFSLEYEQYF.

This rearrangement joins TRBV7-9 to TRBJ2-5, with TRBD2 matching over 11 bases. The tail of the sequence fits TRBJ2-7 better, so the J call may be wrong. CDR3 length: 15 amino acids. CDR1 SEHNR and CDR2 FQNEAQ come from the germline V gene (reference sequence). CDR3 loop: CASSLVSGRAYEQYF. CDR3 nucleotide sequence: TGTGCCAGCAGCTTAGTTAGCGGGAGGGCCTACGAGCAGTACTTC.

This clone showed up just once. The chain recombines TRBV19 with TRBJ2-3; D is ambiguous. Germline V gives CDR1 LNHDA, CDR2 SQIVND (reference sequence). Trimming cost V 10 bases and J 4 bases, with 15 bases left between them. The CDR3 is made up of 13 amino acids. The CDR3 DNA reads as TGTGCCACAAGGGTTCCTAGGGCAGATACGCAGTATTTT. This sequence encodes CATRVPRADTQYF.

The rearrangement uses TRBV6-6 and TRBJ2-2, with D possibly matching TRBD2 (5 bases). V gave up 2 bases and J gave up 7 bases, with 14 bases separating them. Looked up from germline, CDR1 is MNHNY and CDR2 is SVGAGI (reference sequence). The length of the CDR3 is 15 residues. The CDR3 nucleotides are TGTGCCAGCAGTTACACCCAGTCACGGGGCGGGGAGCTGTTTTTT. Residues: CASSYTQSRGGELFF.

The chain combines TRBV11-2 with TRBJ2-3; no clear D gene. The CDR3 runs 15 residues. In germline, CDR1 is SGHAT, CDR2 FQNNGV. Trimming shortened V by 5 bases and J by 2 bases, and 14 bases separated the two germline ends. The CDR3 reads CASSPNDGPTDTQYF. The CDR3 DNA sequence: TGTGCCAGCAGCCCCAACGACGGCCCCACAGATACGCAGTATTTT.

The chain couples TRBV6-1 to TRBJ1-6; 7 nucleotides line up with TRBD1. The CDR3 is 17 residues long. The V gene's germline CDR1 is MNHNS and CDR2 SASEGT. V was clipped by 3 bases and J by 7 bases; unmatched bases: 12. The CDR3 loop reads CASSDIWTAGGNSPLHF. Written as DNA, the CDR3 is TGTGCCAGCAGTGACATCTGGACAGCAGGGGGGAATTCACCCCTCCACTTT.

The rearrangement uses TRBV28 and TRBJ2-7; 7 nucleotides agree with TRBD1. There are 15 residues in the CDR3. V lost 6 bases to trimming and J lost 1 base; unmatched junction nucleotides: 9. The germline gives CDR1 MDHEN, CDR2 SYDVKM. This CDR3 is CASRGYRGRSYEQYF. The DNA for the CDR3 is TGTGCCAGCAGAGGTTACAGGGGACGATCCTACGAGCAGTACTTC.

This chain uses TRBV5-4 with TRBJ2-3; D assignment may be TRBD1 or TRBD2 (5 bases each). CDR3 length: 15 residues. Deletions cut 6 bases from V and 6 bases from J, with 20 bases between. Germline V gene sequence: CDR1 SGHNT, CDR2 YYREEE (reference sequence). The CDR3 region has the DNA TGTGCCAGCACCCCCGCCGGGACCCGGACGGATACGCAGTATTTT. This sequence encodes CASTPAGTRTDTQYF.